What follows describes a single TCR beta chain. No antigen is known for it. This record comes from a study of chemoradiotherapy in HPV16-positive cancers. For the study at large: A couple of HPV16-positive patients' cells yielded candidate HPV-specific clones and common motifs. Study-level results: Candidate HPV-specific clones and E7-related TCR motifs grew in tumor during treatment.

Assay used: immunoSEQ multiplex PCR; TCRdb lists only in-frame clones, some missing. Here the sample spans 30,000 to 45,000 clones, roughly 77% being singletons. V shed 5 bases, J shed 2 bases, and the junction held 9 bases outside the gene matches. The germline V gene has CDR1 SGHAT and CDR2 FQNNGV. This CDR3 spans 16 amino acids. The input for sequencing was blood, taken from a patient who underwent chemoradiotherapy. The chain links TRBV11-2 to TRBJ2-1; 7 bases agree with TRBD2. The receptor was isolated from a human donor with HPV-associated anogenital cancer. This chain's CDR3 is CASSPNPGGTYNEQFF. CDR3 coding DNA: TGTGCCAGCAGCCCGAATCCCGGGGGGACCTACAATGAGCAGTTCTTC.